The text below deals with one T cell receptor (beta chain). The data are from a study of shared clonotypes between healthy human individuals. Germline V gene data show CDR1 as MGHDK and CDR2 as SYGVNS. Trimming shortened V by 3 bases and J by 9 bases, and 14 bases separated the two germline ends. The CDR3 has 13 residues. Clones were read by immunoSEQ multiplex PCR, and TCRdb kept only the in-frame ones, dropping some. This table has about 490,000 clones, 70% to 80% appearing once. The chain joins TRBV25-1 to TRBJ1-1, with D uncertain. The TCR sequence derives from a woman aged 40 to 50 in good health. Some clones in this sample may be carry-over from other donors' samples. Specimen: PBMCs. The CDR3 region is CASSDETLTKAFF. The DNA for the CDR3 is TGTGCCAGCAGTGATGAAACACTCACCAAAGCTTTCTTT.